This is a list of T cell receptor beta chains from one sample in a study of T cells in localized non-small cell lung cancer. Profiled with immunoSEQ multiplex PCR; TCRdb holds only in-frame clones, not every one. The table records more than 9,000 clones, over 65% of them present only once. Sequencing was performed on peripheral blood, taken before any cancer treatment. The receptors here all came from a male donor at least 60 years old with stage I lung adenocarcinoma. Each CDR3 is given with its conserved first and last residue. Clone size, where shown, is once, few, many, or a class for clones that have expanded.

clone_size	v_call	j_call	cdr3_aa
-	TRBV5-1	TRBJ2-7	CASSLAGGERYEQYF
-	TRBV27	TRBJ1-1	CASSFSLGGMNTEAFF
-	TRBV6-5	TRBJ1-2	CASRIQGRNYGYTF
-	TRBV5-3	TRBJ1-5	CARSSLPQLRGYQPQHF
-	TRBV6-5	TRBJ1-4	CASRIGTANEKLFF
-	TRBV5-4	TRBJ2-2	CASSSRGGTGELFF
-	TRBV12-5	TRBJ2-7	CASGLVGRGISYEQYF
once	TRBV18	TRBJ1-5	CASSPTIGDQPQHF
-	TRBV11-2	TRBJ2-1	CASSHRTSGYNEQFF
-	TRBV6-6	TRBJ1-6	CASTRQGQMSPLHF
-	TRBV19	TRBJ1-1	CASSDRAGTEAFF
-	TRBV5-5	TRBJ1-4	CASSPGTGYEKLFF
-	TRBV5-4	TRBJ2-7	CASSQTGTGIYEQYF
-	TRBV7-2	TRBJ2-1	CASSLAPSPDRAPYNEQFF
-	TRBV7-2	TRBJ2-5	CASSLGGLAGRETQYF
-	TRBV7-3	TRBJ1-1	CASSQQQNTEAFF
-	TRBV19	TRBJ1-1	CASSIAHRVGTEAFF
-	TRBV19	TRBJ1-1	CASSRTSWGTEAFF
-	TRBV5-1	TRBJ2-6	CASSPTGRSSGANVLTF
few	TRBV5-8	TRBJ2-3	CASSFTRSTDTQYF
-	TRBV13	TRBJ1-5	CASSSSDTLKSPQHF
-	TRBV5-1	TRBJ1-1	CASSLPRDRGPIQLNTEAFF
-	TRBV7-3	TRBJ2-1	CASSQGEGRALSYNEQFF
-	TRBV5-1	TRBJ2-1	CASSLDLLYNEQFF
-	TRBV5-6	TRBJ2-2	CASSLGAGTGELFF
-	TRBV6-5	TRBJ2-5	CASSYSISQETQYF
-	TRBV7-9	TRBJ2-7	CASSLNGVTYEQYF
few	TRBV10-1	TRBJ1-2	CASSETGGSGYTF
-	TRBV4-3	TRBJ1-6	CASSQEPTRNNSPLHF
-	TRBV6-6	TRBJ2-7	CATRTGYEQYF
-	TRBV7-3	TRBJ2-3	CASSLRGGVRDTQYF
-	TRBV7-9	TRBJ2-4	CASSPGAKNIQYF
-	TRBV6-6	TRBJ2-1	CASQTSGGKGEQFF
once	TRBV7-2	TRBJ1-2	CASSLAAGNVLDGYTF
-	TRBV5-4	TRBJ2-1	CASSLAQGGNYNEQFF
few	TRBV28	TRBJ2-7	CASSFFGYEQYF
-	TRBV6-4	TRBJ1-1	CASSRTGGRYTEAFF
-	TRBV2	TRBJ2-1	CASELERSNEQFF
-	TRBV18	TRBJ1-2	CASSRGSARGRGGYTF
-	TRBV5-1	TRBJ1-4	CASSLQDPDEKLFF
-	TRBV19	TRBJ2-7	CASSKLGTGSSYEQYF
-	TRBV7-2	TRBJ2-7	CASSSPRQGYEQYF
-	TRBV5-4	TRBJ1-1	CASSFRQNTEAFF
-	TRBV6-5	TRBJ1-4	CASRLTVFPEKLFF
-	TRBV6-6	TRBJ1-2	CASSPGTSGYTF
-	TRBV7-9	TRBJ1-6	CASSSGVDGSPLHF
-	TRBV9	TRBJ1-6	CASSPRTGGNSPLHF
-	TRBV6-1	TRBJ2-2	CASRHEGFGELFF
-	TRBV7-8	TRBJ2-3	CASSPRGTGRTDTQYF